Each of the 8 T cell receptor beta chains below was sequenced from the same sample in a study of T cells after posttransplantation cyclophosphamide. Sampled 1 year posttransplant, controls received myeloablative marrow transplants, methotrexate and a calcineurin inhibitor. This table comes from immunoSEQ multiplex PCR, and its TCRdb copy is limited to in-frame clones, with some not included. The sample has 8,000 to 10,000 clones; about 90% are singletons. The sample here was PBMCs, taken about 430 days after allogeneic stem cell transplant with calcineurin inhibitor and methotrexate. The receptors were sampled from a male patient aged 45-59 years who received an allogeneic stem cell transplant from an unrelated donor, was CMV-positive, and had chronic GVHD only. Some T cells here may be from the graft donor.

The chain combines TRBV6-6 with TRBJ2-3; D unresolved. The CDR3 length is 12 residues. V was shortened by 11 bases and J by 2 bases, with 11 bases between the two germline ends. Germline-derived CDR1 and CDR2 are MNHNY and SVGAGI (reference sequence). The CDR3 DNA reads as TGTGCCGCGGCACTATACACAGATACGCAGTATTTT. Amino acid sequence: CAAALYTDTQYF.

The V call is TRBV29-1, the J call TRBJ2-2; D is possibly TRBD1 (5 bases). There are 14 residues in the CDR3. Germline CDR1 and CDR2: SQVTM and ANQGSEA. Between the trimmed V and J ends, which lost 4 bases and 0 bases, there was a span of 9 bases. CDR3 nucleotide sequence: TGCAGCGTTGGGGGCCTTGCGAACACCGGGGAGCTGTTTTTT. It codes for CSVGGLANTGELFF.

The rearrangement joins TRBV5-5 to TRBJ2-7, with a weak D call TRBD1 (6 bases). Germline CDR1 and CDR2: SGHKS and YYEKEE (reference sequence). V lost 4 bases, J lost 5 bases, and 16 bases lay in between. CDR3 size: 14 residues. CDR3: CASSRHGTSDEQYF. In DNA form, the CDR3 reads TGTGCCAGCAGCAGACACGGGACATCCGACGAGCAGTACTTC.

This chain connects TRBV5-6 to TRBJ2-7; 7 nucleotides agree with TRBD2. Germline CDR1 SGHDT, CDR2 YYEEEE. Trimming removed 1 base from V and 3 bases from J; junction bases left unmatched: 1. This CDR3 has 13 residues. CDR3 DNA sequence: TGTGCCAGCAGCTTGTTAGCGGGCTACGAGCAGTACTTC. Residues: CASSLLAGYEQYF.

The chain is built from TRBV18 and TRBJ2-3, with TRBD2 matching 8 bases. J lost 0 bases, V lost 3 bases, and 2 bases had no gene match. The CDR3 is 15 residues long. Germline V CDR1 and CDR2: KGHSH, LQKENI. Written as DNA, the CDR3 is TGTGCCAGCTCACCCGCGGGGGGTAGCACAGATACGCAGTATTTT. Its protein is CASSPAGGSTDTQYF.

The rearrangement uses TRBV5-4 and TRBJ2-7; 8 bases map to TRBD1. CDR1 is SGHNT and CDR2 is YYREEE in the germline V gene (reference sequence). The CDR3 is 14 residues long. Unmatched junction bases numbered 9, after V lost 4 bases and J lost 6 bases. DNA of the CDR3: TGTGCCAGCAGCCCGTGGACAGGGTCGGGCGAGCAGTACTTC. Protein sequence: CASSPWTGSGEQYF. Based on the CDR3 plus reference TRBV5-4 and TRBJ2-7, the full variable domain is ETGVTQSPTHLIKTRGQQVTLRCSSQSGHNTVSWYQQALGQGPQFIFQYYREEENGRGNFPPRFSGLQFPNYSSELNVNALELDDSALYLCASSPWTGSGEQYFGPGTRLTVT.

The chain has TRBV2 and TRBJ2-2; 13 bases line up with TRBD2. Trimming took 5 bases from V and 3 from J; bases not matched to a gene: 9. CDR1 is SNHLY and CDR2 is FYNNEI in the germline V gene. The CDR3 covers 18 residues. The CDR3 DNA reads TGTGCCAGCAGTTCTATAATAGGACTAGCGGGGGACACCGGGGAGCTGTTTTTT. Translating it yields CASSSIIGLAGDTGELFF.

The genes are TRBV6-4 and TRBJ2-1, with D possibly being TRBD1 (6 bases). The V end lost 2 bases, the J end lost 3 bases, and 20 bases lay between the germline ends. Germline V gene sequence: CDR1 MRHNA, CDR2 SNTAGT. The CDR3 is 18 residues long. CDR3 amino acids: CASSDPRGMRLLYNEQFF. CDR3 DNA: TGTGCCAGCAGTGACCCGAGGGGGATGAGACTCCTCTACAATGAGCAGTTCTTC.